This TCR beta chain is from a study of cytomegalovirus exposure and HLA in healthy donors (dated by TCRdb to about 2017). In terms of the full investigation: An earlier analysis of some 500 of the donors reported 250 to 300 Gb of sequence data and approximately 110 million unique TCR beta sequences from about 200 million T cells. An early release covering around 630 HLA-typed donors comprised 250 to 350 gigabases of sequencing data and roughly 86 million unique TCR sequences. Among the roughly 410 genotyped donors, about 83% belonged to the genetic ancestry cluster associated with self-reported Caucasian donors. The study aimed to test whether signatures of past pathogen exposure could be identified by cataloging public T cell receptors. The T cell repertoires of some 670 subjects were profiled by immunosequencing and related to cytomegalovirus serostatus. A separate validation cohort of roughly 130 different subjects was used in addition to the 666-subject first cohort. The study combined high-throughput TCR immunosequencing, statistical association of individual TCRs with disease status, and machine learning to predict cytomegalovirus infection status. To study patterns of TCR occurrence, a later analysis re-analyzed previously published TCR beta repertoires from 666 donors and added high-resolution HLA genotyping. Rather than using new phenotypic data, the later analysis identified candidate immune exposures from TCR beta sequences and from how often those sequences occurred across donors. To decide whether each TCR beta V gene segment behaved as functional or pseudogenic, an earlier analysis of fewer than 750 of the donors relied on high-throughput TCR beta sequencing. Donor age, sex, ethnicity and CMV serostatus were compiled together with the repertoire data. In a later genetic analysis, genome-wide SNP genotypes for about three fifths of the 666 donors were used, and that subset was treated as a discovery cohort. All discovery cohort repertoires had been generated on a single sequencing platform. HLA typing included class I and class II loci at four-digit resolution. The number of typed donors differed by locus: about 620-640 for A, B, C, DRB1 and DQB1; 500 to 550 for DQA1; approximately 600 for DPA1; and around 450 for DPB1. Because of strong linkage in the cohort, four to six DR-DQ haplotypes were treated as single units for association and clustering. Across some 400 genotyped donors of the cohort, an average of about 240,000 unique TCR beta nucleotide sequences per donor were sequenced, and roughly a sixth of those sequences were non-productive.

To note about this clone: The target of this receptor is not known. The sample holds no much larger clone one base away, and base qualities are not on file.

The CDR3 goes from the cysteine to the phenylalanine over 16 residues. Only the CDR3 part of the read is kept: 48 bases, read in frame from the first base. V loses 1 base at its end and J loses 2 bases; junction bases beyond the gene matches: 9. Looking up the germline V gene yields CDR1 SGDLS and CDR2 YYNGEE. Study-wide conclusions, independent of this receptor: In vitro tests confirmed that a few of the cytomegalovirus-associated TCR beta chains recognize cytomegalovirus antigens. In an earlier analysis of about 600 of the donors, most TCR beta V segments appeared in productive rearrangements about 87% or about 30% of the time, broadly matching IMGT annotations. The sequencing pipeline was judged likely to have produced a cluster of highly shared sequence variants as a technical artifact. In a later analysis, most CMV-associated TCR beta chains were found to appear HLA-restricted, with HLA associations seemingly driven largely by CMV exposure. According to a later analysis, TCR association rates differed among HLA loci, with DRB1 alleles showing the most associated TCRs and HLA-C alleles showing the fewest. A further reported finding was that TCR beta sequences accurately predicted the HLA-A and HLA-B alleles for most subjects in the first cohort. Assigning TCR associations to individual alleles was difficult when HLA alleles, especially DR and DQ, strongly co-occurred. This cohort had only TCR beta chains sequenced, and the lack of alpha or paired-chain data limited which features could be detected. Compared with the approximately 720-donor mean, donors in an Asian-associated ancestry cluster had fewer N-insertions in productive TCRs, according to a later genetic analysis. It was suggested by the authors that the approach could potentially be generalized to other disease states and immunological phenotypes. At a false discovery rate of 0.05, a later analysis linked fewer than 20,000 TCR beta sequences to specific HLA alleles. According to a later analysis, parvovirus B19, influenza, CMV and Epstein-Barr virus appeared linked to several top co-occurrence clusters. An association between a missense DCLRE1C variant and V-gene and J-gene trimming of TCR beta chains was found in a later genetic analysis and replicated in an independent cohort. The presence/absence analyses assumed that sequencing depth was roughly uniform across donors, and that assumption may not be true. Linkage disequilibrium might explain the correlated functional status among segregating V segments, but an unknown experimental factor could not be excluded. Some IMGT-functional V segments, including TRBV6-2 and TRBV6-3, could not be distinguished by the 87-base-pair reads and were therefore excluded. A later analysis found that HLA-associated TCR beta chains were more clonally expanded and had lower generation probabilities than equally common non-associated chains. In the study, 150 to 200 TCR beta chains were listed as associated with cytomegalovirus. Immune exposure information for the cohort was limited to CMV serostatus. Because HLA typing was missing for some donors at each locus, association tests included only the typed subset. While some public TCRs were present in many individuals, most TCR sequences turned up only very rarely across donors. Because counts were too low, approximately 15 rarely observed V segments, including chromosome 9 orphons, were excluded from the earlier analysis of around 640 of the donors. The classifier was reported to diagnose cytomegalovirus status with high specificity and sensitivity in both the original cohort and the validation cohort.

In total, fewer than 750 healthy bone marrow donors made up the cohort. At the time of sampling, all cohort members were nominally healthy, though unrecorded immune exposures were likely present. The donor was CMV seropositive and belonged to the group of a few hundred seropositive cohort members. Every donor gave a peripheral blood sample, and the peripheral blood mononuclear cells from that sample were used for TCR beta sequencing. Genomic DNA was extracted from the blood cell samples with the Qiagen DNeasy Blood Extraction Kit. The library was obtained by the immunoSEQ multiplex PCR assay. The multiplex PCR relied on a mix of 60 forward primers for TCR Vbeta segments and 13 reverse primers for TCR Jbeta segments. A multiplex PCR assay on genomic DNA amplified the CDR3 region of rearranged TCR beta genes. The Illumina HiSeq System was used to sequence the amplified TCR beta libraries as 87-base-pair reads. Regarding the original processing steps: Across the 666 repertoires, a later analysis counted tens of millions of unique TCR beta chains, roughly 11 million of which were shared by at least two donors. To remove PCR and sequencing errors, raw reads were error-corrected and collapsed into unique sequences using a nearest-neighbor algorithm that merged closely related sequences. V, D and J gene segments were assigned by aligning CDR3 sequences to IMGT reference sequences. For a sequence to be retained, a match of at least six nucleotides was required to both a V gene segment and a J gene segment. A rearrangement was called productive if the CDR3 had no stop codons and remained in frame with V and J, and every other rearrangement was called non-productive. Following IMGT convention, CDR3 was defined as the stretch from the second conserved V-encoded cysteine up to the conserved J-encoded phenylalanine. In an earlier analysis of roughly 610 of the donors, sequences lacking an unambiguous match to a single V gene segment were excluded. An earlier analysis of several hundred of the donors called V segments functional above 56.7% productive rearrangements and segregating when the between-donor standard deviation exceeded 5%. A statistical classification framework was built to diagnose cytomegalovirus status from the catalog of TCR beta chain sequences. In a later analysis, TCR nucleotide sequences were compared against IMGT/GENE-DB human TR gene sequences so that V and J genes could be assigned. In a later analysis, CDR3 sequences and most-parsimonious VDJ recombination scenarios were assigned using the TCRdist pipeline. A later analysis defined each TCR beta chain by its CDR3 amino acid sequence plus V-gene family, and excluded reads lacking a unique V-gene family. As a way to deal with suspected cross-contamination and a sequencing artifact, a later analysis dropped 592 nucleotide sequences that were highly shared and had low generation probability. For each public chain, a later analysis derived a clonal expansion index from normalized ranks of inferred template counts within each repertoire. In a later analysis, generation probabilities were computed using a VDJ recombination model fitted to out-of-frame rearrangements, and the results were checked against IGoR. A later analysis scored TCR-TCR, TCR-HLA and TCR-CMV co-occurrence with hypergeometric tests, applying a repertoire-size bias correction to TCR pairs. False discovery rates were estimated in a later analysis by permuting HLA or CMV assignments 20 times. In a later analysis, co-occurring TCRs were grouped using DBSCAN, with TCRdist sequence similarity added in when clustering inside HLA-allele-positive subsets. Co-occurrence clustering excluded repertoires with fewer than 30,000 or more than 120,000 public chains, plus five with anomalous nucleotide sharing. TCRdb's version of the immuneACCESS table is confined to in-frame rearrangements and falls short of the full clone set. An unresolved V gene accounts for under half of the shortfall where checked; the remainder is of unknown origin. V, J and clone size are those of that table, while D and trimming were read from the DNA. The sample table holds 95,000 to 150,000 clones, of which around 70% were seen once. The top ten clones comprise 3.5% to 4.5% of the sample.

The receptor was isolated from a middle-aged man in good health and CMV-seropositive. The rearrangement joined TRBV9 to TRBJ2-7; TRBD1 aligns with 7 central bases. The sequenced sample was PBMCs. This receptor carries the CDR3 CASSVRWDSPAYEQYF. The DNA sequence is TGTGCCAGCAGCGTAAGATGGGACAGTCCCGCCTACGAGCAGTACTTC.